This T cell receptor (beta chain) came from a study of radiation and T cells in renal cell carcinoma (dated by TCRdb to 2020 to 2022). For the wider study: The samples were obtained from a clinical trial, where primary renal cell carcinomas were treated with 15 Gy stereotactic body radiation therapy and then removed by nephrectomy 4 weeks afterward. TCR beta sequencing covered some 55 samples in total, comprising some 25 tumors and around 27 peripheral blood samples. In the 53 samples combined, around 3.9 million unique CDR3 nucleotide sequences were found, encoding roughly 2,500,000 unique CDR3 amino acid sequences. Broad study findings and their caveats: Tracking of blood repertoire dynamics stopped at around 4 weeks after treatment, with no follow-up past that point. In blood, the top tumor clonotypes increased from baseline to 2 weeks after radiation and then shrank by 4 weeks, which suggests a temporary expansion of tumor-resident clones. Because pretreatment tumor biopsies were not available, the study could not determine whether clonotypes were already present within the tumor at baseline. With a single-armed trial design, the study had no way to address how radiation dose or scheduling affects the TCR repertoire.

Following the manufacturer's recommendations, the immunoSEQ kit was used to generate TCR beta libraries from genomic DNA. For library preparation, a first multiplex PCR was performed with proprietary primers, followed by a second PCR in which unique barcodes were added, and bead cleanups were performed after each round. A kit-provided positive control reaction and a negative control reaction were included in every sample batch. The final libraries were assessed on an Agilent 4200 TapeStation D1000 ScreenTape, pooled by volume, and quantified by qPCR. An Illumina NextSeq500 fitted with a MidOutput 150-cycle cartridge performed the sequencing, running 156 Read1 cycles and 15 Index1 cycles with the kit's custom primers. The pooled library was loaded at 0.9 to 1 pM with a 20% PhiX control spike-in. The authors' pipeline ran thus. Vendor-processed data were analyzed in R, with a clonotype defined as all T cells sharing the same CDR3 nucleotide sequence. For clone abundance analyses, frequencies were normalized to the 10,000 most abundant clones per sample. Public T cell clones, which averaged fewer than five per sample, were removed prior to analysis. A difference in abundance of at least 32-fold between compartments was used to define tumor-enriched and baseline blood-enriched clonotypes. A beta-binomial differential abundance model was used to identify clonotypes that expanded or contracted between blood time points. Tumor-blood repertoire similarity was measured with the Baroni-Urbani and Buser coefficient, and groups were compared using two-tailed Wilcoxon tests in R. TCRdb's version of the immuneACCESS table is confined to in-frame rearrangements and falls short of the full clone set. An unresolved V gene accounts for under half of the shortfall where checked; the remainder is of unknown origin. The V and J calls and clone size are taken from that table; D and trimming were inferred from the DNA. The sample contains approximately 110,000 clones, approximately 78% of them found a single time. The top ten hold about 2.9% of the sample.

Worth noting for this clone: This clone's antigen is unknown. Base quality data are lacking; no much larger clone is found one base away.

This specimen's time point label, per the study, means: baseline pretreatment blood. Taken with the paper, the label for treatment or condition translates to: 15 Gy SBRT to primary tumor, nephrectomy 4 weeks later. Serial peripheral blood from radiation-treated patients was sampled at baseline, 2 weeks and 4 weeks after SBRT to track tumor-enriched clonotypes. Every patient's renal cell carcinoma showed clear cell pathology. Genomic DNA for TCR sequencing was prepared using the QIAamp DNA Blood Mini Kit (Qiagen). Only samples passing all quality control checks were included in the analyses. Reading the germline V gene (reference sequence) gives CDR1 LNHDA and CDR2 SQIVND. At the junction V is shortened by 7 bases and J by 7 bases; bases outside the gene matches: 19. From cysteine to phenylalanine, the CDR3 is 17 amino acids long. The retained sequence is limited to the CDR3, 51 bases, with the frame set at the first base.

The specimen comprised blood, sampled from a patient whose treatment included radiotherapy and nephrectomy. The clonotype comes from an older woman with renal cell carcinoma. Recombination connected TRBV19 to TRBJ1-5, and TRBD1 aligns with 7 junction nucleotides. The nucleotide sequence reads TGTGCCAGTACCCCTACCGCTAGAGGGGGCGACTGGCAGCCCCAGCATTTT. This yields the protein CASTPTARGGDWQPQHF.